These 2 T cell receptor beta chains were all obtained from the same sample, sequenced in a study of blood T cell repertoires in COVID-19. This table comes from immunoSEQ multiplex PCR, and its TCRdb copy is limited to in-frame clones, with some not included. The repertoire holds around 100,000 clones, with 75% to 90% as singletons. The specimen was peripheral blood. Receptors were obtained from a woman in her fifties or sixties with COVID-19, enrolled during active disease.

This clone was seen just once. J is TRBJ2-7 and V is TRBV9; D is ambiguous. V was shortened by 5 bases and J by 6 bases, with 9 bases between the two germline ends. The CDR3 sequence is 11 residues long. Germline lookup yields CDR1 SGDLS and CDR2 YYNGEE. For the CDR3, the DNA is TGTGCCAGCAGGAACTCGGGCGAGCAGTACTTC. Translation gives CASRNSGEQYF.

This chain links TRBV6-6 with TRBJ2-3; 11 nucleotides line up with TRBD1. CDR3 length equals 15 residues. The trim removed 0 bases at V and 4 bases at J, leaving 0 bases unmatched. Germline CDR1 MNHNY, CDR2 SVGAGI (reference sequence). CDR3: CASSYSGQGADTQYF. DNA of the CDR3: TGTGCCAGCAGTTACTCGGGACAGGGGGCAGATACGCAGTATTTT.